This T cell receptor (beta chain) was recorded in a study of blood T cell repertoires in COVID-19. On the study more broadly: Sources were T cells, B-cell-depleted T cells, or PBMCs; the material itself was cDNA or gDNA.

CDR1 and CDR2 from the germline V gene are LNHDA and SQIVND (reference sequence). CDR3 length equals 17 residues. Germline trimming cut 2 bases from V and 2 bases from J; bases unmatched to any gene: 8. Data came from immunoSEQ multiplex PCR; TCRdb stores just in-frame clones and leaves some out. The sample carries 97,000 or so clones, 90% recorded once. Specimen: peripheral blood. The receptor comes from a man in his fifties with acute or convalescent COVID-19. This chain connects TRBV19 to TRBJ2-1; TRBD2 matches at 8 bases. The CDR3 DNA reads as TGTGCCAGTAGTATAAAGAGGAGACTAGCGCCCTACAATGAGCAGTTCTTC. It translates to CASSIKRRLAPYNEQFF.